A selection of T cell receptor beta chains follows, all from one sample in a study of T cell responses to AZD1222 COVID-19 vaccine. TCRdb keeps only in-frame clones here, not all; method: immunoSEQ multiplex PCR. The profile covers over 80,000 clones, with 90% to 95% appearing a single time and 6.5% to 10% taken by the ten largest. The sequencing used peripheral blood, collected 28 days after the second AZD1222 dose. The receptors shown here come from an adult who received the AZD1222 COVID-19 vaccine. Both conserved end residues are trimmed from each CDR3. Size tells how often a clone was seen (once, few, many) or the class of an expanded clone, and some rows leave it out.

TRBJ1-3	TRBV29-1	.	SVIVEGHFRNTIY
TRBJ2-7	TRBV7-6	.	ASSVGTSSYEQY
TRBJ1-5	TRBV18	once	ASSPGRDQPQH
TRBJ1-5	TRBV19	.	ASSLLWGRNQPQH
TRBJ2-3	TRBV5-1	.	ASSLTAGGGATQY
TRBJ1-1	TRBV6-1	.	ASSEATGTEAF
TRBJ2-7	TRBV28	.	ASQGGPYEQY
TRBJ1-1	TRBV29-1	.	SVDADGVNTEAF
TRBJ1-1	TRBV12-3/TRBV12-4	.	ASSLGSAEAF
TRBJ2-7	TRBV27	few	ASSPRLGGYEQY
TRBJ2-7	TRBV2	.	ASSARNLGEQY
TRBJ1-2	TRBV5-8	.	ASSLWTAQSYGYT
TRBJ1-1	TRBV2	.	ASRPYAEAF
TRBJ1-5	TRBV7-9	.	ASSLGTGPYSNQPQH
TRBJ1-1	TRBV4-2	.	ASSQDDGVIRGTNTEAF
TRBJ2-3	TRBV6-5	.	ATLGDTQY
TRBJ1-1	TRBV28	.	ASRQPPPGIGTEAF
TRBJ2-4	TRBV28	.	ASTSGGSKNIQY
TRBJ1-1	TRBV29-1	.	SVGVRVNTEAF
TRBJ2-5	TRBV11-2	.	ASSFGSGRTTETQY
TRBJ1-1	TRBV9	.	ASSVVPGTGPEAF
TRBJ1-1	TRBV7-9	.	ASSLLNTEAF
TRBJ2-5	TRBV11-2	.	ASSLGHQETQY
TRBJ2-1	TRBV18	.	ASSHGDRGNEQF
TRBJ1-5	TRBV28	few	ASSSGDRNQPQH
TRBJ2-2	TRBV5-1	.	ASSEQGAGTGELF
TRBJ2-1	TRBV24-1	.	ATSDYGSVYNEQF
TRBJ2-2	TRBV21-1	.	ATPAIPTKENTGELF
TRBJ2-3	TRBV28	.	ASSTLGTSGRDTQY
TRBJ2-7	TRBV4-3	.	ASSRGDSGSYEQY
TRBJ2-7	TRBV2	.	ASRRVAGAHYEQY
TRBJ2-5	TRBV5-1	once	ASSNPGQGGGTQY
TRBJ1-1	TRBV27	.	ASSTQGTEAF
TRBJ1-5	TRBV2	.	ASSDWGYNQPQH
TRBJ1-2	TRBV4-2	.	ASSQERGRIYGYT
TRBJ1-4	TRBV6-6	.	ASSSTGREKLF
TRBJ1-4	TRBV2	.	ASSGEGEKLF
TRBJ2-7	TRBV7-2	.	ASSSQGGLYEQY
TRBJ2-1	TRBV4-1	.	ASSQDIASGSYNEQF
TRBJ1-1	TRBV28	.	ASSPDRGITEAF
TRBJ2-7	TRBV19	.	ASSISGRIYEQY
TRBJ1-4	TRBV20-1	once	SASKTGRQGKLF
TRBJ1-4	TRBV7-9	.	ASRPRGNEKLF
TRBJ1-1	TRBV10-2	once	ASRNRVLENTEAF
TRBJ2-1	TRBV6-5	once	ASSYRTSGIGEQF